This record looks at one T cell receptor beta chain sequence and its context. Described time point: blood at routine non-recurrence follow-up after resection. Extraction of whole RNA from tumor, nontumor lung or frozen PBMC preceded unsorted sequencing. These data originate in a study of spatial heterogeneity in lung cancer. At the level of the study: Donation came from approximately 69 patients with untreated early-stage non-small cell lung cancer.

Per germline, CDR1 SGDLS and CDR2 YYNGEE. J gave up 0 bases and V 4 bases, and 6 bases lay outside the gene matches. CDR3 length: 16 residues. A distinct unique molecular identifier was carried by each TCR cDNA molecule. One entry per CDR3 protein results from TCRdb running MiXCR on the 5' RACE reads. Of around 110,000 distinct CDR3 sequences in the sample, 9% to 15% were seen once. The material was PBMCs, obtained at follow-up. This clonotype originated in a male donor with early-stage non-small cell lung cancer. This chain connects TRBV9 to TRBJ1-3, with TRBD1 identical over 8 bases. This CDR3 reads CASSPGTGISGNTIYF. The CDR3 DNA is TGTGCCAGCAGCCCGGGGACAGGTATCTCTGGAAACACCATATATTTT.